This T cell receptor (beta chain) was sequenced in a study of blood T cell repertoires in COVID-19. Study-level information: PBMCs, B-cell-depleted T cells, or T cells provided the cDNA or gDNA that made up the material.

In the authors' workflow: Amplification of reference gene primers provided the estimated nucleated cell counts. Only in-frame clones appear in the TCRdb table, and some are missing; sequencing was by immunoSEQ multiplex PCR. V, J and clone size are taken as reported in that table, and D and trimming were inferred from the DNA itself. Among 450,000 or so clones, over 85% were seen once, and the ten largest hold roughly 0.87%. CDR1 is MGHRA and CDR2 is YSYEKL in the germline V gene. The V end lost 6 bases, the J end lost 5 bases, and 13 bases lay between the germline ends. This CDR3 is 13 amino acids long.

This sequence was found in a man between 18 and 35 years old with COVID-19, enrolled during active disease. The sample consisted of peripheral blood. V gene TRBV4-1 combines with J gene TRBJ2-5; maybe TRBD2 (5 bases). The CDR3 nucleotides read TGCGCCAGCAGTCGGACTCTGGGGGAGACCCAGTACTTC. Encoded protein: CASSRTLGETQYF.